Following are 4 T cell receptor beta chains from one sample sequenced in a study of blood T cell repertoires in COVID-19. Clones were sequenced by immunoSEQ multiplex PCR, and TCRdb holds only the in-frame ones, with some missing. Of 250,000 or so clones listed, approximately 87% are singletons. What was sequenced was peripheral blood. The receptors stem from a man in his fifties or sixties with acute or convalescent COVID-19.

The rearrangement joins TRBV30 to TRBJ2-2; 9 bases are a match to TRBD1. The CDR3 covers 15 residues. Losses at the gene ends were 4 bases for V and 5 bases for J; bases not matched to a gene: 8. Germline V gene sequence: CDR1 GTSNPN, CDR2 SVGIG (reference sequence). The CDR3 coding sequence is TGTGCCTGGAACCCGGGACAGGGAAGAACCGGGGAGCTGTTTTTT. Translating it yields CAWNPGQGRTGELFF.

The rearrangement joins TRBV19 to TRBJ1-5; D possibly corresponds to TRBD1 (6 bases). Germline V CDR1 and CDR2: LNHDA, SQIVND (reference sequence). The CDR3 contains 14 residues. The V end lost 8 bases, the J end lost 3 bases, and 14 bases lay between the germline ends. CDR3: CASRLTGDNQPQHF. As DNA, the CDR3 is TGTGCCAGTCGTTTGACAGGAGACAATCAGCCCCAGCATTTT. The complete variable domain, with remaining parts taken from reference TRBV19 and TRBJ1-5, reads DGGITQSPKYLFRKEGQNVTLSCEQNLNHDAMYWYRQDPGQGLRLIYYSQIVNDFQKGDIAEGYSVSREKKESFPLTVTSAQKNPTAFYLCASRLTGDNQPQHFGDGTRLSIL.

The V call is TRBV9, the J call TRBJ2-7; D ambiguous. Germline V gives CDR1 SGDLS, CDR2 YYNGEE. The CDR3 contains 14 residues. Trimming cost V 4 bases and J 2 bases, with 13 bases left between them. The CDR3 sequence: CASSPTAEAYEQYF. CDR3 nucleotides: TGTGCCAGCAGCCCTACTGCCGAGGCCTACGAGCAGTACTTC.

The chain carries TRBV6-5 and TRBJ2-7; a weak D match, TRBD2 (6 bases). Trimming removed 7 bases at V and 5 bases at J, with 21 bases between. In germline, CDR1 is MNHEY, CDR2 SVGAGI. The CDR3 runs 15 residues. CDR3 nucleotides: TGTGCCAGCACACCACCTCAGGGAGGCAGTGACGAGCAGTACTTC. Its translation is CASTPPQGGSDEQYF.